This TCR beta chain stems from a study of OX40 agonist ivuxolimab in advanced cancers. Background on the study: Cohort: 80% to 85% men, mean age around 55, aged roughly 23 to 90. Two cutaneous melanoma patients and one hepatocellular carcinoma patient, three in all, had partial responses. Study outcomes and limitations: CD4+ and CD8+ blood T cells expanded clonally by week 6 at 0.1 to 3.0 mg/kg.

Germline V CDR1 and CDR2: MDHEN, SYDVKM. This CDR3 spans 19 amino acids. The V end was cut by 5 bases, the J end by 0 bases, with 23 bases between. Autoimmune disease history or systemic immunosuppression barred patients. The table came from immunoSEQ multiplex PCR; TCRdb's copy has only in-frame clones and leaves some out. The data contain about 98,000 clones, 93% of them seen just once; the ten biggest clones take up about 0.24%. Regarding this clone: The antigen is undetermined.

This clonotype originated in an adult with an advanced solid tumor such as melanoma, head and neck, liver or kidney cancer. The sequences come from CD4+ or CD8+ T cells sorted from blood, collected in a trial of the OX40 agonist ivuxolimab. V is TRBV28 and J is TRBJ1-5; possible D gene TRBD1, 5 bases. Here the CDR3 reads CASSPPETEFSLSNQPQHF. The CDR3 DNA follows: TGTGCCAGCAGTCCCCCCGAGACAGAGTTTTCCCTTAGCAATCAGCCCCAGCATTTT. Supplemented by reference TRBV28 and TRBJ1-5, the full variable domain reads DVKVTQSSRYLVKRTGEKVFLECVQDMDHENMFWYRQDPGLGLRLIYFSYDVKMKEKGDIPEGYSVSREKKERFSLILESASTNQTSMYLCASSPPETEFSLSNQPQHFGDGTRLSIL.